This entry lists 2 T cell receptor beta chains sequenced from one sample in a study of blood T cell repertoires in COVID-19. Profiling relied on immunoSEQ multiplex PCR, and the TCRdb table lists in-frame clones only, not all of them. The sample lists 200,000 to 300,000 clones, around 92% occurring once. The sequencing sample was made of PBMCs or T cells enriched from blood (not recorded which). Receptors originate from a woman in her twenties or thirties with acute COVID-19.

This clone appeared a single time. This rearrangement joins TRBV7-8 to TRBJ2-2; no reliable D call. Trimming left V 3 bases short and J 5 bases short, with 7 bases between. CDR1 SGHVS and CDR2 FQNEAQ come from the germline V gene. The CDR3 runs 13 residues. The CDR3 sequence: CASSFTTTGELFF. Here the CDR3 DNA reads TGTGCCAGCAGCTTCACTACAACCGGGGAGCTGTTTTTT. The full variable domain, in which reference TRBV7-8 and TRBJ2-2 provide the parts outside the CDR3, is GAGVSQSPRYKVAKRGQDVALRCDPISGHVSLFWYQQALGQGPEFLTYFQNEAQLDKSGLPSDRFFAERPEGSVSTLKIQRTQQEDSAVYLCASSFTTTGELFFGEGSRLTVL.

This clone was seen only a few times. This chain joins TRBV10-1 and TRBJ2-1, with 8 nucleotides matching TRBD1. This CDR3 has 16 amino acids. The V gene's germline CDR1 is WNHNN and CDR2 SYGVQD (reference sequence). V shed 6 bases, J shed 4 bases, and the junction held 11 bases outside the gene matches. The CDR3 DNA reads as TGCGCCAGCAGCACAATTGCAGGGGGCAGGTACAATGAGCAGTTCTTC. This sequence encodes CASSTIAGGRYNEQFF.